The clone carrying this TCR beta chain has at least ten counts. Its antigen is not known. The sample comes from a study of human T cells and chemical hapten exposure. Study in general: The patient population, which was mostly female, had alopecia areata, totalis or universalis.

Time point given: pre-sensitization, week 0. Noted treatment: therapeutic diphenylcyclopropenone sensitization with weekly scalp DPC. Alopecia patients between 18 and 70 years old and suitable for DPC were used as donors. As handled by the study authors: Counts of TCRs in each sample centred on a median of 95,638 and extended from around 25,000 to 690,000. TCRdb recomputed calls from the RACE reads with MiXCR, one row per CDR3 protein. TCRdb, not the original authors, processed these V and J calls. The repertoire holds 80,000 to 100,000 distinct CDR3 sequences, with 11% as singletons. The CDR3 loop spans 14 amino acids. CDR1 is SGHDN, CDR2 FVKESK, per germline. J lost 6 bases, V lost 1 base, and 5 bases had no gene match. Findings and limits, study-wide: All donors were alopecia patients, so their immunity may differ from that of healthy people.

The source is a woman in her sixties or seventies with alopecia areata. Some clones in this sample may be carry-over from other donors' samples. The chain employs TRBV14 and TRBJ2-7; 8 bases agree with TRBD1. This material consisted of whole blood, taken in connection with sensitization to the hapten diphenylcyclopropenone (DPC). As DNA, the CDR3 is TGTGCCAGCAGCCAAGCCCCAGGGGGCGTCGAGCAGTACTTC. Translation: CASSQAPGGVEQYF.